This is a list of T cell receptor beta chains from one sample in a study of beta chain features in type 1 diabetes. The table came from immunoSEQ multiplex PCR; TCRdb's copy has only in-frame clones and leaves some out. Of roughly 450,000 clones in the sample, more than 11% were seen once. The source material was naive CD4+ T cells from blood. These receptors all stem from a man aged 25-45 years in good health. CDR3s include the opening cysteine and the closing phenylalanine or tryptophan. The D gene is left open where the match is weak. The size field is filled for only some rows; it gives once, few, many or a size class.

TRBV10-3	few	TRBJ2-5	.	TGTGCCATCAGTGGAGGGGGTCCGGAGACCCAGTACTTC	CAISGGGPETQYF
TRBV5-1	.	TRBJ2-5	TRBD1	TGCGCCAGCAGCGACCGGGACAGTTACCTGGAGACCCAGTACTTC	CASSDRDSYLETQYF
TRBV7-9	.	TRBJ2-1	TRBD1	TGTGCCAGCAGCTTAAAAGGACAGGGTAACAATGAGCAGTTCTTC	CASSLKGQGNNEQFF
TRBV2	.	TRBJ2-1	.	TGTGCCAGCAGGGGAACAGGGTCGGTCGGCAATGAGCAGTTCTTC	CASRGTGSVGNEQFF
TRBV30	.	TRBJ1-1	.	TGTGCCTGGAGTTCGGGCAGGCAAGCTTTCTTT	CAWSSGRQAFF
TRBV7-7	once	TRBJ2-2	.	TGTGCCAGCAGCTTAGGTCCCGGGGAGCTGTTTTTT	CASSLGPGELFF
TRBV5-1	few	TRBJ1-2	TRBD1	TGCGCCAGCAGCTTGGACAGGGGCTATAACTATGGCTACACCTTC	CASSLDRGYNYGYTF
TRBV5-1	.	TRBJ2-5	.	TGCGCCAGCAGCTTGGCTCGTGAGACCCAGTACTTC	CASSLARETQYF
TRBV30	few	TRBJ1-5	.	TGTGCCTGGTCCGGGGGGCAACCAAGACAGCCCCAGCATTTT	CAWSGGQPRQPQHF
TRBV27	.	TRBJ2-3	.	TGTGCCAGCAGACAGGTCCGAAGCGGGTCGTACGCGCAGTATTTT	CASRQVRSGSYAQYF
TRBV4-2	.	TRBJ2-2	TRBD1	TGTGCCAGCAGCCAACTTCGCGGACAGGGCTACCCGAACACCGGGGAGCTGTTTTTT	CASSQLRGQGYPNTGELFF
TRBV9	.	TRBJ2-5	TRBD2	TGTGCCAGCAGCGTCGGGACTAGCGGGATGAGGTACCAAGAGACCCAGTACTTC	CASSVGTSGMRYQETQYF
TRBV7-9	few	TRBJ2-4	.	TGTGCCAGCAGCTTAGACCTTAGGACTAAGGGAAACATTCAGTACTTC	CASSLDLRTKGNIQYF
TRBV20-1	few	TRBJ1-2	.	TGCAGTGCGACTGACAGATATGGCTACACCTTC	CSATDRYGYTF
TRBV19	.	TRBJ2-1	.	TGTGCCAGTAGTCCTCCCGGTAGCGGCTCACTCGGGTTGGAGCAGTTCTTC	CASSPPGSGSLGLEQFF
TRBV7-9	few	TRBJ1-2	.	TGTGCCAGCAGCTCTGACAGCTATGGCTACACCTTC	CASSSDSYGYTF
TRBV23-1	.	TRBJ1-5	.	TGCGCCAGCAGTCAATCAATTCCAATAAGCAATCAGCCCCAGCATTTT	CASSQSIPISNQPQHF
TRBV4-3	.	TRBJ1-5	.	TGCGCCAGCAGCCAAGATTGGCTCATCAGTAATCAGCCCCAGCATTTT	CASSQDWLISNQPQHF
TRBV7-9	few	TRBJ2-5	.	TGTGCCAGCAGCCTCCCGGGGGGCCTCGAGACCCAGTACTTC	CASSLPGGLETQYF
TRBV30	many	TRBJ1-1	.	TGTGCCTGGAGTGTCTCGGGGGAAGCTTTCTTT	CAWSVSGEAFF
TRBV5-4	few	TRBJ2-7	.	TGTGCCAGCAGCTTACTCGGGGCGACTTACGAGCAGTACTTC	CASSLLGATYEQYF
TRBV9	few	TRBJ2-1	.	TGTGCCAGCAGCGTAGCATCATACAATGAGCAGTTCTTC	CASSVASYNEQFF
TRBV27	few	TRBJ2-1	.	TGTGCCAGCAGTTTAGCGGGGGCCCCCTACAATGAGCAGTTCTTC	CASSLAGAPYNEQFF
TRBV27	few	TRBJ2-5	.	TGTGCCAGCCGACGGGAGACGGAAGAGACCCAGTACTTC	CASRRETEETQYF
TRBV9	.	TRBJ2-5	.	TGTGCCAGCACCTCCGGCTCGGCCCAAGAGACCCAGTACTTC	CASTSGSAQETQYF
TRBV29-1	.	TRBJ2-5	.	TGCAGCGTTCTTACGCAGACCCAGTACTTC	CSVLTQTQYF
TRBV5-1	few	TRBJ1-1	.	TGCGCCAGCAGCTTGGGACAGATGAACACTGAAGCTTTCTTT	CASSLGQMNTEAFF
TRBV28	few	TRBJ1-2	.	TGTGCCAGTACAGGGTCGAACTATGGCTACACCTTC	CASTGSNYGYTF
TRBV4-2	few	TRBJ2-3	TRBD2	TGTGCCAGCAGCCAGGGGACTAGCGGGAGTCCCACGCAGTATTTT	CASSQGTSGSPTQYF
TRBV7-2	few	TRBJ1-6	.	TGTGCCAGCAGCTTTGGCGGAGCACCCCTCCACTTT	CASSFGGAPLHF
TRBV20-1	few	TRBJ1-3	.	TGCAGTGCTCGGGCTAACACCATATATTTT	CSARANTIYF
TRBV11-3	few	TRBJ2-3	TRBD2	TGTGCCAGCAGCTTAGGTAGTAGCGGGACCGGACGCACAGATACGCAGTATTTT	CASSLGSSGTGRTDTQYF
TRBV15	.	TRBJ1-3	.	TGTGCCACCAGCAGAGGTACAGAGAGCTCTGGAAACACCATATATTTT	CATSRGTESSGNTIYF
TRBV29-1	.	TRBJ2-5	TRBD1	TGCAGCGTTGACGGACAGGGGGTGACAAACGAAGAGACCCAGTACTTC	CSVDGQGVTNEETQYF
TRBV15	many	TRBJ2-5	.	TGTGCCACCAGCAGAGATCCCCGGCCGGGAGAGACCCAGTACTTC	CATSRDPRPGETQYF
TRBV6-4	.	TRBJ1-2	.	TGTGCCAGCAGTGCAGGAATTGGCTATGGCTACACCTTC	CASSAGIGYGYTF
TRBV30	few	TRBJ2-3	.	TGTGCCTGGAGTGGAGCTGACTGGAATACGCAGTATTTT	CAWSGADWNTQYF
TRBV27	.	TRBJ1-2	TRBD1	TGTGCCAGCAGCCCCGACAGGGCTGGCTACACCTTC	CASSPDRAGYTF
TRBV2	.	TRBJ2-3	TRBD2	TGTGCCAGCAGTGTGGCTAGCGGGGGATACACAGATACGCAGTATTTT	CASSVASGGYTDTQYF
TRBV15	few	TRBJ2-3	TRBD1	TGTGCCACCGACCGGACAGGGGGCGACACAGATACGCAGTATTTT	CATDRTGGDTDTQYF
TRBV4-1	few	TRBJ2-2	.	TGCGCCAGCAGCCGGAGTTCAGGGACCGGGGAGCTGTTTTTT	CASSRSSGTGELFF
TRBV4-3	many	TRBJ2-3	.	TGCGCCAGCAGCCAAGCCGTTGGCACAGATACGCAGTATTTT	CASSQAVGTDTQYF
TRBV7-2	.	TRBJ2-3	TRBD2	TGTGCCAGCGTACCCCGGGAGGGCCCCCGCCATACGCAGTATTTT	CASVPREGPRHTQYF
TRBV4-1	.	TRBJ2-3	TRBD2	TGCGCCAGCAGCCGGAGCGGGGGCCGAGGTTTAGATACGCAGTATTTT	CASSRSGGRGLDTQYF
TRBV5-1	few	TRBJ2-5	TRBD1	TGCGCCAGCAGCTTGGCCTTGGGACAGGGTGTGGGGACCCAGTACTTC	CASSLALGQGVGTQYF
TRBV29-1	many	TRBJ1-2	.	TGCAGCGTTGTATCCCAGTCCTATGGCTACACCTTC	CSVVSQSYGYTF
TRBV29-1	few	TRBJ1-3	.	TGCAGCGTTCAGGGGAGCTCTGGAAACACCATATATTTT	CSVQGSSGNTIYF
TRBV20-1	few	TRBJ1-2	.	TGCAGTGCTCCAGAGGTCTATGGCTACACCTTC	CSAPEVYGYTF
TRBV7-3	.	TRBJ2-5	.	TGTGCCAGCAGCGATAGTGGCAAAGAGACCCAGTACTTC	CASSDSGKETQYF
TRBV18	.	TRBJ2-7	.	TGTGCCAGCTCACCACGGGGGGCTCACTACGAGCAGTACTTC	CASSPRGAHYEQYF
TRBV18	few	TRBJ2-1	.	TGTGCCAGCTCACCACCGATAAGGACAGTTTACAATGAGCAGTTCTTC	CASSPPIRTVYNEQFF
TRBV4-1	.	TRBJ2-1	.	TGCGCCAGCAGCCAACGGATTGTCAGCGATGAGCAGTTCTTC	CASSQRIVSDEQFF
TRBV6-5	.	TRBJ1-6	.	TGTGCCAGCAGCAAGAACAGGTTGAATAATTCACCCCTCCACTTT	CASSKNRLNNSPLHF
TRBV5-4	.	TRBJ2-1	TRBD1	TGTGCCAGCAGCTTGGGGACAGGGCTGGGTGAGCAGTTCTTC	CASSLGTGLGEQFF